These T cell receptor beta chains were read from a single sample in a study of blood T cell repertoires in COVID-19. Libraries were prepared by immunoSEQ multiplex PCR; TCRdb keeps only in-frame clonotypes and omits some of them. The sample consists of roughly 100,000 clones, roughly 80% of them appearing once. What was sequenced was peripheral blood. The receptors shown here come from a woman aged 70 to 79 with acute or convalescent COVID-19. The CDR3 runs from the conserved cysteine through the conserved F or W. D genes are given only for firm matches. Size tells how often a clone was seen (once, few, many) or the class of an expanded clone, and some rows leave it out.

cdr3_aa: CASGSQGDPNEKLFF
cdr3_nt: TGTGCTAGTGGCTCCCAGGGGGATCCTAATGAAAAACTGTTTTTT
clone_size: NA
v_call: TRBV12-5
d_call: TRBD1
j_call: TRBJ1-4

cdr3_aa: CAWSRGQVGGNEQFF
cdr3_nt: TGTGCCTGGAGTCGGGGACAGGTCGGGGGTAATGAGCAGTTCTTC
clone_size: NA
v_call: TRBV30
d_call: TRBD1
j_call: TRBJ2-1

cdr3_aa: CASSLGTATNEKLFF
cdr3_nt: TGCGCCAGCAGCCTTGGGACAGCTACTAATGAAAAACTGTTTTTT
clone_size: NA
v_call: TRBV5-1
d_call: TRBD1
j_call: TRBJ1-4

cdr3_aa: CASSLIDSPLHF
cdr3_nt: TGTGCCAGCAGTTTGATAGATTCACCCCTCCACTTT
clone_size: NA
v_call: TRBV12-3/TRBV12-4
d_call: NA
j_call: TRBJ1-6

cdr3_aa: CASSPPGPGQDTQYF
cdr3_nt: TGTGCCAGCTCACCGCCAGGACCAGGACAGGATACGCAGTATTTT
clone_size: NA
v_call: TRBV18
d_call: NA
j_call: TRBJ2-3

cdr3_aa: CSVWTSSDEQFF
cdr3_nt: TGCAGCGTTTGGACTAGTTCCGATGAGCAGTTCTTC
clone_size: NA
v_call: TRBV29-1
d_call: TRBD2
j_call: TRBJ2-1

cdr3_aa: CASSPKRLAGGYNEQFF
cdr3_nt: TGTGCCAGCAGCCCTAAAAGACTAGCGGGGGGTTACAATGAGCAGTTCTTC
clone_size: NA
v_call: TRBV14
d_call: TRBD2
j_call: TRBJ2-1

cdr3_aa: CASSPHQQGVNTEAFF
cdr3_nt: TGTGCCAGCAGCCCACACCAACAGGGAGTGAACACTGAAGCTTTCTTT
clone_size: NA
v_call: TRBV3-1/TRBV3-2
d_call: NA
j_call: TRBJ1-1

cdr3_aa: CASSELAGTGNEQFF
cdr3_nt: TGCGCCAGCAGTGAGCTCGCCGGGACTGGGAATGAGCAGTTCTTC
clone_size: NA
v_call: TRBV10-1
d_call: NA
j_call: TRBJ2-1

cdr3_aa: CASSQGPLRGANSNQPQHF
cdr3_nt: TGCGCCAGCAGCCAGGGGCCCCTGCGGGGAGCTAATAGCAATCAGCCCCAGCATTTT
clone_size: once
v_call: TRBV4-1
d_call: NA
j_call: TRBJ1-5

cdr3_aa: CASSPSGGQETQYF
cdr3_nt: TGTGCCAGCAGCCCCAGCGGGGGGCAAGAGACCCAGTACTTC
clone_size: NA
v_call: TRBV11-2
d_call: TRBD2
j_call: TRBJ2-5

cdr3_aa: CASSSRDRRDPPVF
cdr3_nt: TGTGCCAGCAGCTCACGGGACAGGCGAGATCCGCCCGTCTTC
clone_size: NA
v_call: TRBV11-2
d_call: TRBD1
j_call: TRBJ1-2

cdr3_aa: CASSLVTGIEKLFF
cdr3_nt: TGTGCCAGCAGCTTGGTAACAGGGATTGAAAAACTGTTTTTT
clone_size: once
v_call: TRBV5-5
d_call: NA
j_call: TRBJ1-4

cdr3_aa: CASSLGQNSPLHF
cdr3_nt: TGTGCCAGCAGCCTGGGGCAGAATTCACCCCTCCACTTT
clone_size: NA
v_call: TRBV12-3/TRBV12-4
d_call: NA
j_call: TRBJ1-6

cdr3_aa: CASSIGQGFNYGYTF
cdr3_nt: TGTGCCAGCAGCATCGGACAGGGCTTTAACTATGGCTACACCTTC
clone_size: NA
v_call: TRBV5-8
d_call: TRBD1
j_call: TRBJ1-2

cdr3_aa: CASSLGAGGSSYEQYF
cdr3_nt: TGTGCCAGCAGCTTAGGAGCAGGGGGGAGTTCCTACGAGCAGTACTTC
clone_size: NA
v_call: TRBV7-8
d_call: NA
j_call: TRBJ2-7

cdr3_aa: CASSFGGGNEKLFF
cdr3_nt: TGTGCCAGCAGTTTCGGGGGAGGGAATGAAAAACTGTTTTTT
clone_size: NA
v_call: TRBV28
d_call: NA
j_call: TRBJ1-4

cdr3_aa: CASSYSGGGAYNEQFF
cdr3_nt: TGTGCCAGCAGTTACTCCGGCGGGGGGGCTTACAATGAGCAGTTCTTC
clone_size: NA
v_call: TRBV6-5
d_call: TRBD2
j_call: TRBJ2-1

cdr3_aa: CASSLQQGLKSPLHF
cdr3_nt: TGTGCCAGCAGCTTACAACAGGGCTTGAAGTCACCCCTCCACTTT
clone_size: few
v_call: TRBV5-4
d_call: NA
j_call: TRBJ1-6

cdr3_aa: CASSPGTKNTGELFF
cdr3_nt: TGCGCCAGCAGCCCCGGGACAAAGAACACCGGGGAGCTGTTTTTT
clone_size: NA
v_call: TRBV5-1
d_call: NA
j_call: TRBJ2-2

cdr3_aa: CASSWGENTEAFF
cdr3_nt: TGTGCCAGCAGTTGGGGGGAAAACACTGAAGCTTTCTTT
clone_size: NA
v_call: TRBV6-5
d_call: NA
j_call: TRBJ1-1

cdr3_aa: CASTVGLAGSSEQFF
cdr3_nt: TGCGCCAGCACCGTGGGACTAGCGGGGTCTAGTGAGCAGTTCTTC
clone_size: NA
v_call: TRBV5-1
d_call: TRBD2
j_call: TRBJ2-1

cdr3_aa: CASSFAEGESGGYTF
cdr3_nt: TGCGCCAGCAGCTTCGCCGAGGGGGAATCTGGCGGCTACACCTTC
clone_size: once
v_call: TRBV5-1
d_call: NA
j_call: TRBJ1-2

cdr3_aa: CASLRDSYGYTF
cdr3_nt: TGCGCCAGCCTCAGGGATTCCTATGGCTACACCTTC
clone_size: NA
v_call: TRBV10-2
d_call: NA
j_call: TRBJ1-2

cdr3_aa: CASSPEKYGYTF
cdr3_nt: TGTGCCAGCAGCCCGGAGAAGTATGGCTACACCTTC
clone_size: NA
v_call: TRBV28
d_call: NA
j_call: TRBJ1-2

cdr3_aa: CASSPVRNTEAFF
cdr3_nt: TGTGCCAGCTCACCCGTCAGGAACACTGAAGCTTTCTTT
clone_size: NA
v_call: TRBV18
d_call: NA
j_call: TRBJ1-1

cdr3_aa: CASSTSGFSYEQYF
cdr3_nt: TGTGCCAGCAGCACTAGCGGGTTCTCCTACGAGCAGTACTTC
clone_size: NA
v_call: TRBV6-6
d_call: TRBD2
j_call: TRBJ2-7

cdr3_aa: CASTQGGLDNSPLHF
cdr3_nt: TGTGCCAGCACCCAAGGGGGCCTGGATAATTCACCCCTCCACTTT
clone_size: NA
v_call: TRBV28
d_call: TRBD1
j_call: TRBJ1-6

cdr3_aa: CASSFRRGASSYGYTF
cdr3_nt: TGTGCCAGCAGCTTCCGACGGGGGGCGTCATCCTATGGCTACACCTTC
clone_size: NA
v_call: TRBV13
d_call: NA
j_call: TRBJ1-2

cdr3_aa: CASSYSRAANYGYTF
cdr3_nt: TGTGCCAGCAGTTACAGCAGGGCAGCTAACTATGGCTACACCTTC
clone_size: NA
v_call: TRBV6-6
d_call: NA
j_call: TRBJ1-2

cdr3_aa: CASSRQNNSPLHF
cdr3_nt: TGTGCCAGCAGCCGACAGAATAATTCACCCCTCCACTTT
clone_size: NA
v_call: TRBV5-5
d_call: NA
j_call: TRBJ1-6

cdr3_aa: CASSQDLPGQTTNEKLFF
cdr3_nt: TGCGCCAGCAGCCAAGATTTGCCGGGACAGACAACTAATGAAAAACTGTTTTTT
clone_size: NA
v_call: TRBV4-3
d_call: TRBD1
j_call: TRBJ1-4

cdr3_aa: CASSSNPGRRNTEAFF
cdr3_nt: TGTGCCAGCAGCTCTAATCCCGGCAGGCGGAACACTGAAGCTTTCTTT
clone_size: few
v_call: TRBV6-2/TRBV6-3
d_call: NA
j_call: TRBJ1-1

cdr3_aa: CASSLTSGGDMQTDTQYF
cdr3_nt: TGCGCCAGCAGCCTCACTAGCGGGGGGGATATGCAAACAGATACGCAGTATTTT
clone_size: NA
v_call: TRBV5-1
d_call: TRBD2
j_call: TRBJ2-3

cdr3_aa: CASSLGVRYRGGYTF
cdr3_nt: TGTGCCAGCAGCTTAGGAGTACGATACAGGGGTGGCTACACCTTC
clone_size: NA
v_call: TRBV11-2
d_call: TRBD1
j_call: TRBJ1-2

cdr3_aa: CAWSGQGKAQETQYF
cdr3_nt: TGTGCCTGGAGTGGACAGGGAAAGGCGCAAGAGACCCAGTACTTC
clone_size: NA
v_call: TRBV30
d_call: TRBD1
j_call: TRBJ2-5

cdr3_aa: CASSWRTDMNTEAFF
cdr3_nt: TGTGCCAGCAGCTGGCGGACAGATATGAACACTGAAGCTTTCTTT
clone_size: NA
v_call: TRBV7-8
d_call: NA
j_call: TRBJ1-1